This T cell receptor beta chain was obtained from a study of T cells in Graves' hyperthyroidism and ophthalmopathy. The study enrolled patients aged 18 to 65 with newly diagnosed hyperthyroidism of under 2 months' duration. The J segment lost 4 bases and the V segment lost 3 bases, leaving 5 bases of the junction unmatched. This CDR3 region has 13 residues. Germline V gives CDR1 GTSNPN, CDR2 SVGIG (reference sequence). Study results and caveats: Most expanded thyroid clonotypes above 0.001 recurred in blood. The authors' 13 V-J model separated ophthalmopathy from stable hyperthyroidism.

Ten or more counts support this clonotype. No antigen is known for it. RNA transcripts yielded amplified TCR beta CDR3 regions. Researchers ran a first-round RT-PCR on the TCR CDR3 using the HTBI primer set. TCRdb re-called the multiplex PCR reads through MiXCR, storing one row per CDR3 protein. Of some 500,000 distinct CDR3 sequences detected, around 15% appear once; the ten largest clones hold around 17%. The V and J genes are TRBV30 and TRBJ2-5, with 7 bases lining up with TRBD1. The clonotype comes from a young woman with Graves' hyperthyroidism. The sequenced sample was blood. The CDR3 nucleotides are TGTGCCTGGAGCGGACAGGCCCCAGAGACCCAGTACTTC. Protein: CAWSGQAPETQYF.